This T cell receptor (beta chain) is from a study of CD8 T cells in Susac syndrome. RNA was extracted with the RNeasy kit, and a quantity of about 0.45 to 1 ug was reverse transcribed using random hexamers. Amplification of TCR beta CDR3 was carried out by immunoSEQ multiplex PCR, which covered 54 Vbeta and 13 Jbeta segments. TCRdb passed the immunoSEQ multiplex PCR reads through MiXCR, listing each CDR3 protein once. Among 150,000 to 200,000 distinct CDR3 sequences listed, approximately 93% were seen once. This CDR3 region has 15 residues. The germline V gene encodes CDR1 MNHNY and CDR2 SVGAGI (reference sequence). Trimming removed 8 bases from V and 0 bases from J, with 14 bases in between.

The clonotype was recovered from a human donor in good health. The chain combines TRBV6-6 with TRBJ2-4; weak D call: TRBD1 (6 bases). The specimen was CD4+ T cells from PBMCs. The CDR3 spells CASYGQPIAKNIQYF. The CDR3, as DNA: TGTGCCAGCTATGGACAGCCCATAGCCAAAAACATTCAGTACTTC.